The clone carrying this T cell receptor (beta chain) was seen many times. Its specificity is not known. This sample was included in a study of CD8 T cells in ankylosing spondylitis. Study-level points and caveats: From matched ankylosing spondylitis synovial fluid, disease-linked clones were reportedly recovered at significantly enriched levels.

TCRdb passed the 5' RACE reads through MiXCR, listing each CDR3 protein once. The sample has 5,000 or so distinct CDR3 sequences, 2.1% seen once. The TCR was taken from a male donor with ankylosing spondylitis or in good health (not recorded which). The sample was blood, either unsorted or a sorted T cell fraction (not recorded which).

For the CDR3, the DNA is TGTGCCAGCAGCCTACAAAGGGGGAGCACAGATACGCAGTATTTT. Translated: CASSLQRGSTDTQYF. The chain combines TRBV9 with TRBJ2-3; TRBD1 might be the D (6 bases). Germline-derived CDR1 and CDR2 are SGDLS and YYNGEE. V was pared by 4 bases and J by 0 bases, with 12 bases between. CDR3 length equals 15 residues.